This T cell receptor beta chain derives from a study of graft-versus-host responses after intestinal transplantation. Assay used: immunoSEQ multiplex PCR; TCRdb lists only in-frame clones, some missing. The sample shows roughly 5,500 clones, roughly 29% of them seen only once. Details on this clone: A clone one base away is much larger, so this may be a read error.

The CDR3 totals 13 residues. Germline assignment: CDR1 MNHEY and CDR2 SMNVEV (reference sequence). Sequenced here: alloreactive CD4+ T cells from a mixed lymphocyte reaction culture, sampled before transplantation. As for subset: CFSE-low proliferating T cells sorted from approximately six-day pre-transplant mixed lymphocyte reaction (GvH or HvG direction). This chain connects TRBV27 to TRBJ1-2, with TRBD1 identical over 8 bases. The receptor was isolated from a human patient who was an organ donor for intestinal transplantation. CDR3 nucleotides: TGTGCCAGCAGTTCCGGACAGGGCTATGACTACACCTTC. This gives the protein CASSSGQGYDYTF.